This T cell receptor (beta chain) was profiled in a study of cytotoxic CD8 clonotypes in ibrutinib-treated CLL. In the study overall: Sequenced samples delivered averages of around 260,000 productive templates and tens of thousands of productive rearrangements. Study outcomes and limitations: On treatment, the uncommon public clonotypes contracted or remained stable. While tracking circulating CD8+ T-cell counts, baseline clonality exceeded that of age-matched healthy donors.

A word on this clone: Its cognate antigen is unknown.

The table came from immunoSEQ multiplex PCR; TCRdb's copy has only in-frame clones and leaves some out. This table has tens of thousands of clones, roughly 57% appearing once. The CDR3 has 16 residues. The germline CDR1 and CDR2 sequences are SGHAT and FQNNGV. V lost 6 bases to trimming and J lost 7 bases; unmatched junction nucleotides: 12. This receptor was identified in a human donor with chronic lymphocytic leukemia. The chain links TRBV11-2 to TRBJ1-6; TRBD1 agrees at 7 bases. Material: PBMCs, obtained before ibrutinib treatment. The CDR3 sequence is CASRDPRRGLNSPLHF. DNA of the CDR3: TGTGCCAGCAGGGATCCGAGAAGGGGGCTGAATTCACCCCTCCACTTT.